Presented here are 5 T cell receptor beta chains from one specimen sequenced in a study of T cell changes during pregnancy in multiple sclerosis. Method: immunoSEQ multiplex PCR; TCRdb's copy keeps in-frame clones and lacks some. The repertoire holds about 100,000 clones, with roughly 92% as singletons. The specimen comprised peripheral blood, sampled in the first trimester of pregnancy. The receptors were gathered from a female donor with multiple sclerosis, enrolled in a pregnancy study.

The chain couples TRBV18 to TRBJ2-2; D gene ambiguous. The germline V gene has CDR1 KGHSH and CDR2 LQKENI. The V end lost 3 bases, the J end lost 7 bases, and 15 bases lay between the germline ends. The CDR3 runs to 15 residues. This chain's CDR3 is CASSPRGGVGGELFF. DNA of the CDR3: TGTGCCAGCTCACCGAGAGGCGGCGTCGGCGGGGAGCTGTTTTTT.

This clone was seen more than once but under ten times. The gene calls are TRBV29-1 and TRBJ1-1; no clear D gene. This CDR3 is built from 11 residues. V lost 6 bases to trimming and J lost 2 bases, with 7 bases between them. Germline CDR1 and CDR2: SQVTM and ANQGSEA. The CDR3 protein is CSVTLNTEAFF. CDR3 in DNA: TGCAGCGTAACACTAAACACTGAAGCTTTCTTT.

This CDR3 reads CASSPRAGEAYNEQFF. The CDR3 DNA sequence: TGTGCCAGTAGTCCCAGAGCGGGAGAAGCCTACAATGAGCAGTTCTTC. The rearrangement joins TRBV19 to TRBJ2-1; 8 nucleotides agree with TRBD2. V lost 5 bases, J lost 2 bases, and 8 bases stayed unmatched. The CDR3 extends over 16 amino acids. Germline CDR1 reads LNHDA; CDR2 reads SQIVND (reference sequence).

V and J are TRBV19 and TRBJ2-4; 7 positions match TRBD1. The J segment lost 0 bases and the V segment lost 4 bases, leaving 6 bases of the junction unmatched. This CDR3 region has 16 residues. The germline V gene has CDR1 LNHDA and CDR2 SQIVND (reference sequence). The CDR3 bases are TGTGCCAGTAGTACAAACAGGGGCCTAGCCAAAAACATTCAGTACTTC. The encoded protein is CASSTNRGLAKNIQYF.

The V call is TRBV18, the J call TRBJ1-4, with unresolved D. From germline, CDR1 is KGHSH and CDR2 LQKENI. The CDR3 is made up of 15 amino acids. The V and J ends lost 3 bases and 3 bases respectively, with 11 bases between them. CDR3 region: CASSPKLDSNEKLFF. The CDR3 DNA follows: TGTGCCAGCTCACCCAAACTCGACTCTAATGAAAAACTGTTTTTT. The whole variable domain, filled in from reference TRBV18 and TRBJ1-4, reads NAGVMQNPRHLVRRRGQEARLRCSPMKGHSHVYWYRQLPEEGLKFMVYLQKENIIDESGMPKERFSAEFPKEGPSILRIQQVVRGDSAAYFCASSPKLDSNEKLFFGSGTQLSVL.